Listed here are 27 T cell receptor beta chains from one sample, sequenced in a study of regulatory T cells in long-lasting Graves disease. CDR3 regions were amplified by Arm-PCR using iRepertoire HTBI primers to build TCR beta libraries. TCRdb processed the multiplex PCR reads anew with MiXCR; each CDR3 protein has one entry. The sample carries hundreds of thousands of distinct CDR3 sequences, about 16% recorded once. As for time point: newly diagnosed GD, antithyroid drugs for less than 3 months. The TCR library was made from RNA that had been extracted from PBMCs in TRIzol. In addition, the sample was reused for a study of T cells in Graves' hyperthyroidism and ophthalmopathy.

The specimen was peripheral blood mononuclear cells (PBMCs), collected at new diagnosis, from a patient treated with antithyroid drugs. These receptors all come from a woman aged 25 to 39 with Graves disease.

This clonotype has a count of ten or more. The chain uses TRBV6-2 or TRBV6-3 and TRBJ2-5; TRBD2 is a possible D gene (6 bases). From germline, CDR1 is MNHEY and CDR2 SVGEGT. The germline V and J ends were trimmed by 2 bases and 5 bases, with 12 bases remaining between them. This CDR3 is built from 14 residues. CDR3 in DNA: TGTGCCAGCAGTTACGGGCAGGGAGGCGAGACCCAGTACTTC. Residues: CASSYGQGGETQYF.

J is TRBJ1-1 and V is TRBV2; 9 bases are a match to TRBD1. The CDR3 is made up of 15 amino acids. Trimming took 11 bases from V and 5 from J; bases not matched to a gene: 15. Per germline, CDR1 SNHLY and CDR2 FYNNEI. CDR3 loop: CAPLWDREGWTEAFF. In nucleotides, the CDR3 is TGTGCCCCTCTTTGGGACAGGGAAGGATGGACTGAAGCTTTCTTT.

This clonotype was picked up many times. This chain links TRBV28 with TRBJ2-7, with TRBD1 identical over 8 bases. Germline loops: CDR1 MDHEN, CDR2 SYDVKM. The J segment lost 2 bases and the V segment lost 10 bases, leaving 4 bases of the junction unmatched. CDR3 length: 12 amino acids. CDR3 loop: CATHRGAYEQYF. In nucleotides, the CDR3 is TGTGCCACACACAGGGGGGCCTACGAGCAGTACTTC.

About this clonotype itself: Given a much more abundant clone one base away, this may be a read error. The CDR3 carries no conserved terminal phenylalanine or tryptophan, so it likely arises from a read error. The chain uses TRBV6-5 and TRBJ1-5; 7 positions match TRBD1. Germline-derived CDR1 and CDR2 are MNHEY and SVGAGI. The CDR3 runs 14 residues. Trimming removed 4 bases from V and 9 bases from J; junction bases left unmatched: 9. CDR3 loop: CASSFRDRQGPQHY. Written as DNA, the CDR3 is TGTGCCAGCAGTTTCCGGGACAGACAGGGGCCCCAGCATTAT.

This clonotype came up many times. V usage is TRBV4-1 and J usage is TRBJ1-1, with no clear D. Looked up from germline, CDR1 is MGHRA and CDR2 is YSYEKL. V lost 0 bases and J 8 bases, leaving 10 bases between the germline ends. The length of the CDR3 is 13 residues. The CDR3 DNA reads as TGCGCCAGCAGCCAAGATCAGATGCTGGAAGCTTTCTTT. Its protein is CASSQDQMLEAFF.

The genes are TRBV6-9 and TRBJ2-1; TRBD2 is a possible D gene (6 bases). This CDR3 has 18 amino acids. V was pared by 2 bases and J by 4 bases, with 21 bases between. The germline V gene encodes CDR1 MNHGY and CDR2 SVAAGI. In DNA form, the CDR3 reads TGTGCCAGCAGTTATATGAGGTCAAGGAGGAGGGAGTACAATGAGCAGTTCTTC. Amino acids: CASSYMRSRRREYNEQFF.

This clonotype was picked up a small number of times. A much larger clone lies a single base off, so this may be a read error. This chain joins TRBV28 and TRBJ2-1; 11 bases agree with TRBD1. V lost 6 bases and J lost 4; bases outside the gene matches: 11. From germline, CDR1 is MDHEN and CDR2 SYDVKM. This CDR3 has 17 residues. CDR3 sequence reads: CASRGTGGAQRYNEQFF. CDR3 DNA: TGTGCCAGCAGGGGGACAGGGGGGGCTCAGCGATACAATGAGCAGTTCTTC.

This clonotype occurred many times. V gene TRBV3-1 combines with J gene TRBJ1-5; a weak D match, TRBD1 (6 bases). CDR1 and CDR2 from the germline V gene are LGHDT and YNNKEL (reference sequence). V gave up 1 base and J gave up 4 bases, with 8 bases separating them. This CDR3 is 14 amino acids long. The CDR3 nucleotides are TGTGCCAGCAGCCAAGGAGGGGGTAATCAGCCCCAGCATTTT. Its protein is CASSQGGGNQPQHF.

This clonotype was seen a few times. The chain combines TRBV5-1 with TRBJ2-5, with D hard to call. The V gene's germline CDR1 is SGHRS and CDR2 YFSETQ. V gave up 0 bases and J gave up 2 bases, with 8 bases separating them. The CDR3 loop spans 14 amino acids. In DNA, the CDR3 is TGCGCCAGCAGCTTGGCACTGATACAAGAGACCCAGTACTTC. Translated, it gives CASSLALIQETQYF.

This clonotype was observed many times. The chain has TRBV28 and TRBJ2-3; D may be TRBD1 (6 bases). Per germline, CDR1 MDHEN and CDR2 SYDVKM. This CDR3 has 12 residues. V was clipped by 6 bases and J by 9 bases, with 13 bases between them. Here the CDR3 DNA reads TGTGCCAGCAGCTTACGGCAGGGGACGCAGTATTTT. Its translation: CASSLRQGTQYF.

This clonotype was seen ten or more times. The chain has TRBV3-1 and TRBJ1-1, with a possible D match to TRBD1 (5 bases). Deletions cut 1 base from V and 6 bases from J, with 9 bases between. Germline assignment: CDR1 LGHDT and CDR2 YNNKEL (reference sequence). CDR3 length equals 13 residues. This CDR3 reads CASSQGQIAEAFF. In DNA form, the CDR3 reads TGTGCCAGCAGCCAAGGACAGATCGCTGAAGCTTTCTTT.

In this sample, this clonotype turned up many times. The rearrangement joins TRBV12-3 or TRBV12-4 to TRBJ2-1; a weak D match, TRBD2 (5 bases). The CDR3 totals 12 residues. The V gene lost 3 bases and the J gene lost 9 bases, with 9 bases spanning the gap. CDR3 nucleotide sequence: TGTGCCAGCAGTTTGGTCGAGGGTGAGCAGTTCTTC. Translating gives CASSLVEGEQFF.

In its sample, this clonotype was seen a few times. J is TRBJ2-1 and V is TRBV6-5; 13 nucleotides align to TRBD2. The CDR3 runs to 15 residues. Looked up from germline, CDR1 is MNHEY and CDR2 is SVGAGI. Unmatched junction bases numbered 2, after V lost 2 bases and J lost 7 bases. CDR3 nucleotide sequence: TGTGCCAGCAGTTACAGGACTAGCGGGGGTAATGAGCAGTTCTTC. This translates into CASSYRTSGGNEQFF.

The table lists this clonotype with a few counts. The chain couples TRBV20-1 to TRBJ2-2, with D possibly matching TRBD1 (6 bases). Germline V gene sequence: CDR1 DFQATT, CDR2 SNEGSKA (reference sequence). Between the trimmed V and J ends, which lost 3 bases and 2 bases, there was a span of 16 bases. The CDR3 has 16 residues. CDR3 residues: CSASPGQKLNTGELFF. The CDR3 DNA is TGCAGTGCTAGTCCAGGACAGAAATTAAACACCGGGGAGCTGTTTTTT.

This clonotype has at least ten counts. The chain recombines TRBV27 with TRBJ1-2; the match to TRBD1 covers 8 bases. Germline values: CDR1 MNHEY, CDR2 SMNVEV (reference sequence). V dropped 6 bases and J dropped 4; count of bases not matched to a gene: 4. This CDR3 has 13 residues. The CDR3 sequence: CASSAGTGYGYTF. Here the CDR3 DNA reads TGTGCCAGCAGCGCCGGGACAGGCTATGGCTACACCTTC.

This clonotype was seen repeatedly, ten times or more. The V and J genes are TRBV24-1 and TRBJ1-5; 9 bases agree with TRBD1. Trimming removed 3 bases from V and 6 bases from J; junction bases left unmatched: 5. The CDR3 runs 15 residues. Per germline, CDR1 KGHDR and CDR2 SFDVKD. This CDR3 reads CATSDPGQGLQPQHF. The CDR3 DNA reads TGTGCCACCAGTGATCCGGGACAGGGTCTTCAGCCCCAGCATTTT.

The J gene is TRBJ1-2, the V gene TRBV4-1; 11 bases fit TRBD1. From germline, CDR1 is MGHRA and CDR2 YSYEKL. The CDR3 contains 15 residues. J lost 6 bases, V lost 1 base, and 4 bases had no gene match. The CDR3 bases are TGCGCCAGCAGCCAAGGTGGGACAGGGGGGAATGGCTACACCTTC. It specifies CASSQGGTGGNGYTF.

In its sample, this clonotype was seen many times. The chain is built from TRBV3-1 and TRBJ1-1; D is undetermined. Between the trimmed V and J ends, which lost 2 bases and 4 bases, there was a span of 5 bases. Germline V gene lookup returns CDR1 LGHDT and CDR2 YNNKEL (reference sequence). The CDR3 spans 12 residues. The CDR3 loop reads CASSQNPTEAFF. The CDR3 DNA sequence: TGTGCCAGCAGCCAAAACCCCACTGAAGCTTTCTTT. The full variable domain, its missing parts supplied by reference TRBV3-1 and TRBJ1-1, is DTAVSQTPKYLVTQMGNDKSIKCEQNLGHDTMYWYKQDSKKFLKIMFSYNNKELIINETVPNRFSPKSPDKAHLNLHINSLELGDSAVYFCASSQNPTEAFFGQGTRLTVV.

The rearrangement uses TRBV29-1 and TRBJ2-2; TRBD2 might be the D (6 bases). V dropped 4 bases and J dropped 3 bases, with 24 bases sitting between them. Germline values: CDR1 SQVTM, CDR2 ANQGSEA. The CDR3 length is 18 residues. The CDR3: CSVVRRVGREADTGELFF. CDR3 in DNA: TGCAGCGTTGTTCGTCGTGTGGGCAGGGAGGCGGACACCGGGGAGCTGTTTTTT.

This clonotype showed up many times. The gene calls are TRBV11-2 and TRBJ2-3; TRBD2 matches at 11 bases. The germline gives CDR1 SGHAT, CDR2 FQNNGV. The CDR3 loop spans 16 amino acids. The trim removed 7 bases at V and 3 bases at J, leaving 9 bases unmatched. CDR3 protein: CASTQTSGTWTDTQYF. The DNA for the CDR3 is TGTGCCAGCACCCAGACTAGCGGGACGTGGACAGATACGCAGTATTTT.

This clonotype was counted ten times or more. J is TRBJ1-6 and V is TRBV28, with 8 bases that match TRBD1. The ends lost 5 bases at V and 6 bases at J; junction bases unmatched: 6. The length of the CDR3 is 15 residues. Germline CDR1 reads MDHEN; CDR2 reads SYDVKM. This CDR3 reads CASSSTGGTNSPLHF. CDR3 DNA: TGTGCCAGCAGTAGCACAGGGGGTACTAATTCACCCCTCCACTTT.

This clonotype was seen a handful of times. The chain uses TRBV27 and TRBJ2-3; possibly TRBD1 for D (5 bases). V lost 1 base to trimming and J lost 1 base, with 6 bases between them. This CDR3 contains 14 residues. Germline CDR1 and CDR2: MNHEY and SMNVEV (reference sequence). Written as DNA, the CDR3 is TGTGCCAGCAGTTTATTCAGGGGCACAGATACGCAGTATTTT. Protein: CASSLFRGTDTQYF.

This clonotype has a count of ten or more. The rearrangement joins TRBV6-1 to TRBJ1-5; no reliable D call. V lost 4 bases, J lost 0 bases, and 13 bases lay in between. Germline assignment: CDR1 MNHNS and CDR2 SASEGT. The CDR3 contains 16 residues. CDR3 residues: CASSAGLMNSNQPQHF. The CDR3 DNA sequence: TGTGCCAGCAGTGCCGGTCTCATGAATAGCAATCAGCCCCAGCATTTT.

This clonotype has just a few counts. V gene TRBV6-5 combines with J gene TRBJ1-2; TRBD1 is a possible D gene (5 bases). Germline V gives CDR1 MNHEY, CDR2 SVGAGI. V was clipped by 4 bases and J by 5 bases, with 17 bases between them. The CDR3 covers 15 residues. In DNA, the CDR3 is TGTGCCAGCAGTTCCTCCGGGACCAAATCTTATGGCTACACCTTC. Translated: CASSSSGTKSYGYTF.

This clonotype was recorded once. It may be a read error: a sequence one base away is much more abundant. The chain uses TRBV20-1 and TRBJ2-7; perhaps D is TRBD1 or TRBD2 (5 bases each). This CDR3 comprises 13 residues. V was trimmed by 5 bases and J by 2 bases, leaving 13 bases between them. The V gene's germline CDR1 is DFQATT and CDR2 SNEGSKA (reference sequence). CDR3 sequence: CSASGAYTYEQYF. DNA of the CDR3: TGCAGTGCTTCCGGGGCATATACCTACGAGCAGTACTTC.

The V gene is TRBV7-9, the J gene TRBJ2-3, with a tentative D call TRBD2 (6 bases). CDR1 and CDR2 (germline): SEHNR, FQNEAQ (reference sequence). Between the trimmed V and J ends, which lost 2 bases and 1 base, there was a span of 16 bases. This CDR3 comprises 17 residues. Here the CDR3 DNA reads TGTGCCAGCAGCTTAATAGGCGGCGGGGTCGGCACAGATACGCAGTATTTT. Translating it yields CASSLIGGGVGTDTQYF. Supplemented by reference TRBV7-9 and TRBJ2-3, the full variable domain reads DTGVSQNPRHKITKRGQNVTFRCDPISEHNRLYWYRQTLGQGPEFLTYFQNEAQLEKSRLLSDRFSAERPKGSFSTLEIQRTEQGDSAMYLCASSLIGGGVGTDTQYFGPGTRLTVL.

The chain has TRBV30 and TRBJ2-7; no firm D call. The CDR3 totals 12 residues. The germline CDR1 and CDR2 sequences are GTSNPN and SVGIG (reference sequence). Deletions cut 0 bases from V and 1 base from J, with 4 bases between. CDR3 sequence (DNA): TGTGCCTGGAGTGTTCGTTCCTACGAGCAGTACTTC. Its protein is CAWSVRSYEQYF.